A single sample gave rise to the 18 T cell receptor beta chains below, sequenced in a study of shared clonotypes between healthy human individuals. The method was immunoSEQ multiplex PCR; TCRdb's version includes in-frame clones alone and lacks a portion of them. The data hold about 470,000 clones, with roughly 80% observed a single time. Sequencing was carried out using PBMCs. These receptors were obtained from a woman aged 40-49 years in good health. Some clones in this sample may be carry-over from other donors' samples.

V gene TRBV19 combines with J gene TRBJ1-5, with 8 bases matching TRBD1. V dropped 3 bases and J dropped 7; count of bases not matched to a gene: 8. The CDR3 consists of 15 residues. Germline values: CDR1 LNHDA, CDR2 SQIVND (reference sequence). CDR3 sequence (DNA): TGTGCCAGTAGTATTGCCACAGGGGGTGGACAGCCCCAGCATTTT. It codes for CASSIATGGGQPQHF.

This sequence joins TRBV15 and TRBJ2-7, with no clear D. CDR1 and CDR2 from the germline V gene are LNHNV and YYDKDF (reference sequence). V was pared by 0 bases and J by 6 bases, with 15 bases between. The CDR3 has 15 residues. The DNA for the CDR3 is TGTGCCACCAGCAGAGAGTGGAGCTCCCTCGGCGAGCAGTACTTC. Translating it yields CATSREWSSLGEQYF.

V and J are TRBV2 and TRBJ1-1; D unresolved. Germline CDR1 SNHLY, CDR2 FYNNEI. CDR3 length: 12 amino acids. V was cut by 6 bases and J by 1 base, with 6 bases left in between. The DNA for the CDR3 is TGTGCCAGCAGGGCAGGGAACACTGAAGCTTTCTTT. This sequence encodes CASRAGNTEAFF.

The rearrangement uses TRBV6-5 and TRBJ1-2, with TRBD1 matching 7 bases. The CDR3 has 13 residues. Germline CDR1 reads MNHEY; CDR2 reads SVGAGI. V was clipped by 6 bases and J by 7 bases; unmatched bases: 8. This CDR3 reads CASSPYRGSGYTF. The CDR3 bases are TGTGCCAGCAGCCCCTACAGGGGCAGTGGCTACACCTTC.

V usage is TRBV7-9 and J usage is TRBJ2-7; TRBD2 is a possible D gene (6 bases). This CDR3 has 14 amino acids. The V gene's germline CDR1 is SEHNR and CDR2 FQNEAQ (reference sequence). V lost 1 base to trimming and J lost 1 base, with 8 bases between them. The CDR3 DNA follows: TGTGCCAGCAGCTTAGTGGGGGGATCCTACGAGCAGTACTTC. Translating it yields CASSLVGGSYEQYF.

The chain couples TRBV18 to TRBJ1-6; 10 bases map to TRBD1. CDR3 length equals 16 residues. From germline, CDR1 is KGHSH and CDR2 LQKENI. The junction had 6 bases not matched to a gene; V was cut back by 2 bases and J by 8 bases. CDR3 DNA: TGTGCCAGCTCACCAATCCCCGGACAGGGGGATTCACCCCTCCACTTT. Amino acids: CASSPIPGQGDSPLHF.

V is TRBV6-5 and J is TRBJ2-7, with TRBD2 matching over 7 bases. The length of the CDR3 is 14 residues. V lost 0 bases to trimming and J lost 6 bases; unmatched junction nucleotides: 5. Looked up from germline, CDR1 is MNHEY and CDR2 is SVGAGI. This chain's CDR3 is CASSYSAGVSEQYF. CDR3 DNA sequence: TGTGCCAGCAGTTACTCGGCGGGAGTAAGCGAGCAGTACTTC.

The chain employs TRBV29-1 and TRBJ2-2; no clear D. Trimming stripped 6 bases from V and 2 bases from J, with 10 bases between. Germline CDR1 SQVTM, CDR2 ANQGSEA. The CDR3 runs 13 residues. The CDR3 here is CSVCEVNTGELFF. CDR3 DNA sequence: TGCAGCGTGTGTGAGGTTAACACCGGGGAGCTGTTTTTT.

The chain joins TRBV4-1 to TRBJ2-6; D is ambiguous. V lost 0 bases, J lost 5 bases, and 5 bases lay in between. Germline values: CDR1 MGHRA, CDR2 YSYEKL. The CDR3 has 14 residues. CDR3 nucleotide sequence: TGCGCCAGCAGCCAAGATCCGAGGGCCAACGTCCTGACTTTC. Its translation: CASSQDPRANVLTF.

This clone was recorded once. The CDR3 sequence is CASSLEGARIQYF. CDR3 nucleotides: TGTGCCAGCAGCTTGGAGGGGGCGAGGATCCAGTACTTC. The V call is TRBV5-4, the J call TRBJ2-4; 7 nucleotides align to TRBD1. With V trimmed by 0 bases and J by 13 bases, 7 bases remained unmatched. The CDR3 extends over 13 amino acids. Germline loops: CDR1 SGHNT, CDR2 YYREEE (reference sequence).

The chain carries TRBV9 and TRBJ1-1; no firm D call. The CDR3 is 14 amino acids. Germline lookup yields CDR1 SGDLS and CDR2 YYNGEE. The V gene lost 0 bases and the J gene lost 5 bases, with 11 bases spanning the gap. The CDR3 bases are TGTGCCAGCAGCGTAGGTTTCAGGAGTACTGAAGCTTTCTTT. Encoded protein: CASSVGFRSTEAFF.

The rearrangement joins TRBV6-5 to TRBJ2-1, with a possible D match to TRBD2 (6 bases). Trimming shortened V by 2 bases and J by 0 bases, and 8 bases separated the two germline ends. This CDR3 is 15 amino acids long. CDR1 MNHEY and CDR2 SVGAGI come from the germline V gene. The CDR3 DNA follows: TGTGCCAGCAGTTACCCGGGAGTCTCCTACAATGAGCAGTTCTTC. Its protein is CASSYPGVSYNEQFF.

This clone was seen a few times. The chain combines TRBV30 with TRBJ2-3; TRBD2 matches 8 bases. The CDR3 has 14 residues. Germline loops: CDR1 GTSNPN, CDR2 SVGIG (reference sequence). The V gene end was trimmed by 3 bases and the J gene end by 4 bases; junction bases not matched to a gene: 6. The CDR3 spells CAWSREGLSDTQYF. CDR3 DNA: TGTGCCTGGAGCCGGGAGGGCTTATCAGATACGCAGTATTTT.

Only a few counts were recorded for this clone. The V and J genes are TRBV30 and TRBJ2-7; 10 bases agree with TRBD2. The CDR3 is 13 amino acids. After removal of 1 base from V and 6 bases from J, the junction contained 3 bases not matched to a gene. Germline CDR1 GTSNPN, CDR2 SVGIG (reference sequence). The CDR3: CAWSDGTSAEQYF. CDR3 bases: TGTGCCTGGAGTGACGGGACTAGCGCCGAGCAGTACTTC.

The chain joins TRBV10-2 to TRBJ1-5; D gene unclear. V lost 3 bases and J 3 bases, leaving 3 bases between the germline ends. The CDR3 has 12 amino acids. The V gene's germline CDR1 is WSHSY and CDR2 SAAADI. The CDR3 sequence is CASSEHNQPQHF. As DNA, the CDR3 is TGCGCCAGCAGTGAACACAATCAGCCCCAGCATTTT.

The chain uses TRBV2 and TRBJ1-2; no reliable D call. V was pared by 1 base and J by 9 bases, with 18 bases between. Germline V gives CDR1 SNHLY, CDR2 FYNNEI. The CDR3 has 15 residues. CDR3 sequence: CASSEVGRTVSSYTF. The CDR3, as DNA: TGTGCCAGCAGTGAAGTCGGACGGACCGTATCGAGCTACACCTTC.

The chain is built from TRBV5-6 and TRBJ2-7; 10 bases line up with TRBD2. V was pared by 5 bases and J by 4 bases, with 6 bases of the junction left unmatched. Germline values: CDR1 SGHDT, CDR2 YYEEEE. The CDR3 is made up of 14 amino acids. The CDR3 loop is CASRRAGGNYEQYF. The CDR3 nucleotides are TGTGCCAGCAGACGAGCGGGAGGGAATTACGAGCAGTACTTC.

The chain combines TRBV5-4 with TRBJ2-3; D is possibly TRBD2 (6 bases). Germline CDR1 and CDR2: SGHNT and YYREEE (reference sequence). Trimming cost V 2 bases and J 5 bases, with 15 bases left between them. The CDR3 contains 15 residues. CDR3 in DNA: TGTGCCAGCAGCTTTGGGGGGAGCGGTGTAGATACGCAGTATTTT. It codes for CASSFGGSGVDTQYF.